One and the same sample provided the 21 T cell receptor beta chains below, sequenced in a study of cytomegalovirus exposure and HLA in healthy donors. 60 Vbeta and 13 Jbeta primers were used in PCR. Repertoires were generated with immunoSEQ multiplex PCR, while TCRdb's copy carries only in-frame clones and drops some. This table lists 50,000 to 55,000 clones. Material for sequencing was PBMCs. All receptors derive from a woman in her sixties or seventies in good health and CMV-seropositive.

V usage is TRBV25-1 and J usage is TRBJ1-1; D unresolved. The CDR3 is made up of 13 amino acids. Trimming shortened V by 8 bases and J by 3 bases, and 13 bases separated the two germline ends. The V gene's germline CDR1 is MGHDK and CDR2 SYGVNS. CDR3 coding DNA: TGTGCCAGCTGTAACAGTTGGGACACTGAAGCTTTCTTT. Translated: CASCNSWDTEAFF.

The CDR3 coding sequence is TGCGCCAGCAGTGAGAGGGGACAGGGGGCTTACGAGCAGTACTTC. It encodes CASSERGQGAYEQYF. This chain uses TRBV10-2 with TRBJ2-7; the match to TRBD1 covers 12 bases. Trimming cost V 2 bases and J 4 bases; bases outside gene matches: 3. Per the germline V gene, CDR1 is WSHSY and CDR2 is SAAADI. The CDR3 contains 15 residues.

This sequence joins TRBV6-1 and TRBJ1-1; tentative D call: TRBD1 (6 bases). Germline values: CDR1 MNHNS, CDR2 SASEGT. This CDR3 is built from 14 residues. V was pared by 11 bases and J by 0 bases, with 16 bases between. The CDR3 is CACHRAVMNTEAFF. The CDR3 DNA reads as TGTGCCTGCCACAGGGCGGTAATGAACACTGAAGCTTTCTTT.

V usage is TRBV4-1 and J usage is TRBJ2-1, with D perhaps matching TRBD2 (5 bases). This CDR3 region has 14 residues. V lost 0 bases, J lost 10 bases, and 13 bases lay in between. The germline V gene has CDR1 MGHRA and CDR2 YSYEKL. CDR3 protein: CASSQDPTGLEQFF. The CDR3 DNA reads TGCGCCAGCAGCCAAGATCCCACCGGACTGGAGCAGTTCTTC.

The chain joins TRBV7-9 to TRBJ2-7; D uncertain. V was pared by 5 bases and J by 3 bases, with 8 bases between. This CDR3 has 12 residues. The germline V gene has CDR1 SEHNR and CDR2 FQNEAQ (reference sequence). CDR3 loop: CASSRMSYEQYF. CDR3 in DNA: TGTGCCAGCAGCCGAATGAGCTACGAGCAGTACTTC.

This chain connects TRBV5-6 to TRBJ2-1; 9 bases line up with TRBD2. The CDR3 consists of 15 residues. Germline-derived CDR1 and CDR2 are SGHDT and YYEEEE. The trim removed 3 bases at V and 8 bases at J, leaving 9 bases unmatched. The CDR3 loop reads CASSSPGLARDEQFF. The CDR3 DNA is TGTGCCAGCAGCTCACCGGGACTAGCACGCGATGAGCAGTTCTTC.

The chain joins TRBV18 to TRBJ2-7; a weak D match, TRBD1 (5 bases). This CDR3 has 14 amino acids. The V and J ends lost 3 bases and 0 bases respectively, with 9 bases between them. CDR1 and CDR2 (germline): KGHSH, LQKENI. CDR3 bases: TGTGCCAGCTCACCTAAGACAGACTCCTACGAGCAGTACTTC. It specifies CASSPKTDSYEQYF.

The chain combines TRBV5-4 with TRBJ1-2, with D maybe TRBD1 (6 bases). Germline values: CDR1 SGHNT, CDR2 YYREEE (reference sequence). CDR3 length: 14 residues. V gave up 2 bases and J gave up 8 bases, with 16 bases separating them. The CDR3 coding sequence is TGTGCCAGCAGCTTCTCACAGGGCCAGAGGGGCTACACCTTC. Encoded protein: CASSFSQGQRGYTF.

The rearrangement links TRBV15 to TRBJ2-2, with D possibly TRBD2 on 7 matching bases. In germline, CDR1 is LNHNV, CDR2 YYDKDF (reference sequence). V lost 5 bases and J lost 4, with 20 bases in between. The CDR3 runs to 17 residues. The CDR3 coding sequence is TGTGCCACCAGCCAAGGGGCGGGGGCCCGAGGCACCGGGGAGCTGTTTTTT. Amino acids: CATSQGAGARGTGELFF.

V and J are TRBV6-4 and TRBJ2-7; D gene uncertain. Trimming shortened V by 6 bases and J by 0 bases, and 24 bases separated the two germline ends. Per the germline V gene, CDR1 is MRHNA and CDR2 is SNTAGT. This CDR3 has 18 residues. Here the CDR3 reads CASSCTTDDLNSSYEQYF. CDR3 DNA: TGTGCCAGCAGCTGTACGACTGACGACCTAAATAGCTCCTACGAGCAGTACTTC.

This chain joins TRBV6-6 and TRBJ2-5, with D perhaps TRBD1 (6 bases). The DNA end is a closer match to TRBJ2-7, so the J assignment may be wrong. This CDR3 contains 12 residues. Germline loops: CDR1 MNHNY, CDR2 SVGAGI (reference sequence). CDR3 nucleotide sequence: TGTGCCAGCAGTCAACAGGGCTACGAGCAGTACTTC. This encodes CASSQQGYEQYF.

The chain is built from TRBV11-2 and TRBJ1-1; 7 nucleotides line up with TRBD1. Germline CDR1 reads SGHAT; CDR2 reads FQNNGV. This CDR3 has 14 residues. The J segment lost 1 base and the V segment lost 1 base, leaving 0 bases of the junction unmatched. For the CDR3, the DNA is TGTGCCAGCAGCTTAGGGACAGGGAACACTGAAGCTTTCTTT. Translation: CASSLGTGNTEAFF.

The rearrangement links TRBV4-3 to TRBJ1-4; the match to TRBD1 covers 7 bases. This CDR3 is 14 amino acids long. V trimming: 0 bases; J trimming: 5 bases; junction bases outside the gene matches: 0. Germline V CDR1 and CDR2: LGHNA, YSLEER. CDR3 nucleotide sequence: TGCGCCAGCAGCCAAGAGACAGGGAATGAAAAACTGTTTTTT. Translating it yields CASSQETGNEKLFF.

The chain uses TRBV7-9 and TRBJ2-1, with 13 bases lining up with TRBD2. The junction had 5 bases not matched to a gene; V was cut back by 4 bases and J by 5 bases. The germline V gene encodes CDR1 SEHNR and CDR2 FQNEAQ (reference sequence). The CDR3 is made up of 16 amino acids. CDR3 nucleotides: TGTGCCAGCAGCTCGACCGGGACTAGCGGGAACAATGAGCAGTTCTTC. Translated: CASSSTGTSGNNEQFF.

This chain joins TRBV6-6 and TRBJ2-7, with D possibly being TRBD1 (7 bases). This CDR3 comprises 16 residues. V lost 6 bases, J lost 5 bases, and 23 bases lay in between. Germline lookup yields CDR1 MNHNY and CDR2 SVGAGI (reference sequence). The CDR3 is CASSPIRATGEDEQYF. For the CDR3, the DNA is TGTGCCAGCAGCCCCATCCGGGCCACAGGGGAGGACGAGCAGTACTTC.

This chain connects TRBV6-5 to TRBJ1-2, with TRBD1 matching over 8 bases. Looked up from germline, CDR1 is MNHEY and CDR2 is SVGAGI. V lost 5 bases to trimming and J lost 6 bases; unmatched junction nucleotides: 5. The CDR3 runs to 13 residues. The CDR3 DNA reads as TGTGCCAGCAGTCCACAGGGGGACGATGGCTACACCTTC. Its translation is CASSPQGDDGYTF.

The chain has TRBV13 and TRBJ1-2, with 12 bases identical to TRBD1. The trim removed 3 bases at V and 4 bases at J, leaving 3 bases unmatched. The CDR3 has 15 amino acids. CDR1 and CDR2 (germline): PRHDT, FYEKMQ (reference sequence). The CDR3 coding sequence is TGTGCCAGCAGCTTCCGGGACAGGGGGCGCTATGGCTACACCTTC. Encoded protein: CASSFRDRGRYGYTF.

The chain recombines TRBV18 with TRBJ2-1, with 7 nucleotides matching TRBD1. V was pared by 3 bases and J by 2 bases, with 4 bases of the junction left unmatched. The CDR3 spans 15 residues. Per germline, CDR1 KGHSH and CDR2 LQKENI. CDR3 loop: CASSPSQGAYNEQFF. The CDR3, as DNA: TGTGCCAGCTCACCGAGCCAGGGGGCCTACAATGAGCAGTTCTTC.

This rearrangement joins TRBV9 to TRBJ2-2; D might be TRBD1 (6 bases). The CDR3 has 16 amino acids. V was shortened by 4 bases and J by 4 bases, with 17 bases between the two germline ends. Germline lookup yields CDR1 SGDLS and CDR2 YYNGEE. CDR3 protein: CASSPPWGLGTGELFF. CDR3 in DNA: TGTGCCAGCAGCCCCCCTTGGGGGCTCGGCACCGGGGAGCTGTTTTTT.

The rearrangement links TRBV6-5 to TRBJ1-2; 7 positions agree with TRBD1. This CDR3 region has 12 residues. Germline V gene sequence: CDR1 MNHEY, CDR2 SVGAGI. V lost 4 bases and J lost 12; bases outside the gene matches: 8. As DNA, the CDR3 is TGTGCCAGCAGTTCGCAGACAGGGAAAAACACCTTC. Its protein is CASSSQTGKNTF.

For the CDR3, the DNA is TGTGCCAGCAGCGAGAGCTTCTCTGGAAACACCATATATTTT. This encodes CASSESFSGNTIYF. The chain employs TRBV7-9 and TRBJ1-3; D unresolved. CDR1 SEHNR and CDR2 FQNEAQ come from the germline V gene (reference sequence). This CDR3 region has 14 residues. Trimming took 5 bases from V and 0 from J, leaving 8 bases between them.